Reported below is one TCR beta chain. The target antigen is unknown. Treatment: AdE1-LMPpoly-expanded autologous EBV-specific T-cell therapy followed by anti-PD-1 nivolumab. V lost 5 bases to trimming and J lost 1 base, with 15 bases between them. The CDR3 runs 15 residues. Germline CDR1 SGHRS, CDR2 YFSETQ. The sample belongs to a study of EBV T-cell therapy then PD-1 blockade in nasopharyngeal carcinoma. Assay used: immunoSEQ multiplex PCR; TCRdb lists only in-frame clones, some missing. The sample lists around 19,000 clones, 65% to 85% occurring once. The rearrangement joins TRBV5-1 to TRBJ1-1; D possibly corresponds to TRBD1 (5 bases). The sample was CD8+ T cells from blood, taken at day 0 from a patient whose treatment included autologous EBV-specific T cells and nivolumab. The TCR sequence derives from a man between 40 and 49 years old with nasopharyngeal carcinoma. This CDR3 is CASSIEGRGNTEAFF. CDR3 DNA sequence: TGCGCCAGCAGTATCGAGGGGCGGGGGAACACTGAAGCTTTCTTT. The full variable domain, in which reference TRBV5-1 and TRBJ1-1 provide the parts outside the CDR3, is KAGVTQTPRYLIKTRGQQVTLSCSPISGHRSVSWYQQTPGQGLQFLFEYFSETQRNKGNFPGRFSGRQFSNSRSEMNVSTLELGDSALYLCASSIEGRGNTEAFFGQGTRLTVV.